This T cell receptor beta chain was identified in a study of cytomegalovirus exposure and HLA in healthy donors. Study-wide findings and caveats: It was approximately 150 TCR beta chains that were listed as cytomegalovirus-associated.

This CDR3 is built from 13 residues. V lost 8 bases, J lost 2 bases, and 9 bases lay in between. Germline V CDR1 and CDR2: SNHLY, FYNNEI. When sampled, the donors appeared nominally healthy, though they likely had unrecorded immune exposures. About this clone: Its antigen is not known.

Primers for the PCR totalled 60 Vbeta and 13 Jbeta. Using immunoSEQ multiplex PCR, the repertoire was profiled, and TCRdb retains in-frame clones only, with some absent. The sample consists of under 200,000 clones, about 12% of them appearing once. Sequencing input: PBMCs. The clonotype originates from a man in his forties or fifties in good health and CMV-seropositive. This sequence joins TRBV2 and TRBJ2-2, with D uncertain. The CDR3 DNA is TGTGCCAGCGAGGCCGACAACACCGGGGAGCTGTTTTTT. This codes for CASEADNTGELFF.